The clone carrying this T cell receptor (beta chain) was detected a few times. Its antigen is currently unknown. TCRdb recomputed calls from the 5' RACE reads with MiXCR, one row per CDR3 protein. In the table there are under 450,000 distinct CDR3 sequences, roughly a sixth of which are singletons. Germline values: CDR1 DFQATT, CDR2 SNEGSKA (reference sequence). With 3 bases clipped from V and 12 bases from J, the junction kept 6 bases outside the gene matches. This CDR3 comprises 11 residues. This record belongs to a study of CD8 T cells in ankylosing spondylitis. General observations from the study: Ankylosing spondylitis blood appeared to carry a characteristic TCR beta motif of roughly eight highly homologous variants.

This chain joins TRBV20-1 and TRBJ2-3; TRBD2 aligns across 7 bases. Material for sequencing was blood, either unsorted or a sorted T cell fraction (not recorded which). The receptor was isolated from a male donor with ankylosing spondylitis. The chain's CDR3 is CSASGGTFQYF. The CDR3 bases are TGCAGTGCTAGCGGGGGGACTTTTCAGTATTTT.